This T cell receptor (beta chain) stems from a study of CD8 T cells in ankylosing spondylitis. There are a few counts of this clonotype. Its specificity is unknown. Overall study findings and caveats: Certain motif variants had earlier appeared in reactive arthritis synovial fluid and blood. Ankylosing spondylitis blood appeared to be characterized by a TCR beta motif of roughly eight highly homologous variants. Disease-associated clones were reportedly significantly overrepresented in matched ankylosing spondylitis synovial fluid.

CDR3 size: 17 residues. Trimming cost V 3 bases and J 2 bases; bases outside gene matches: 14. CDR1 is DFQATT and CDR2 is SNEGSKA in the germline V gene (reference sequence). With molecular barcodes, quantitative 5'-RACE was used to make the TCR beta libraries. TCRdb analysed the 5' RACE reads with MiXCR anew, one entry per CDR3 protein. Of 270,000 or so distinct CDR3 sequences in the sample, about 18% were seen once. This sequence originates from a male donor with ankylosing spondylitis or in good health (not recorded which). The sample comprised blood, either unsorted or a sorted T cell fraction (not recorded which). The rearrangement joins TRBV20-1 to TRBJ2-5; 8 bases match TRBD2. CDR3 DNA: TGCAGTGCTAGGCCCCTATTATCCGGGACTAGGCAAGAGACCCAGTACTTC. This gives the protein CSARPLLSGTRQETQYF.